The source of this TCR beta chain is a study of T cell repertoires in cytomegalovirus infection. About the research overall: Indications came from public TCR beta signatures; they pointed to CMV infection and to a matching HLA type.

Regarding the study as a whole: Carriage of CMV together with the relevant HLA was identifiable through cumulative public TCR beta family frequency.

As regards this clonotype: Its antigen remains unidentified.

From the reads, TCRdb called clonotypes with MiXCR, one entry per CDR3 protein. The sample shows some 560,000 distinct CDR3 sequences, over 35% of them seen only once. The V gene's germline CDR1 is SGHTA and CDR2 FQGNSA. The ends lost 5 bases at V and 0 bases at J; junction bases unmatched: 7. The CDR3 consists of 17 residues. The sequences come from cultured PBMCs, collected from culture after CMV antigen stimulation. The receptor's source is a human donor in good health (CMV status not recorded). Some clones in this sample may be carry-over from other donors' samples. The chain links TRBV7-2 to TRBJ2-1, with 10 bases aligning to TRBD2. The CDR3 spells CASSPLAGGTSYNEQFF. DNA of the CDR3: TGTGCCAGCAGCCCATTAGCGGGGGGCACCTCCTACAATGAGCAGTTCTTC.